Described below is a single TCR beta chain sequence and its context. This clonotype has ten or more counts. The antigen it recognizes is unknown. No qualities accompany the bases; no much larger clone lies one base away. These data are taken from a study of T cells in Graves' hyperthyroidism and ophthalmopathy (dated by TCRdb to the late 2010s). For the study in its entirety: To identify TCR V-J signatures that set the groups apart, the researchers used a discovery cohort of about a hundred patients, made up of 43 with Graves' ophthalmopathy and about 60 with stable Graves' hyperthyroidism. Prospective prediction of ophthalmopathy was tested in an independent validation cohort consisting of some 19 hyperthyroidism patients and some 16 patients who later progressed to ophthalmopathy. The 95 to 100 discovery patients were divided at random into training and test sets in a 7:3 ratio. In more than 5 Graves' hyperthyroidism patients, the study also compared T-cell repertoires from thyroid tissue with T-cell repertoires from blood. Following sampling, methimazole starting at 30 mg daily was given to hyperthyroidism patients, and high-dose intravenous methylprednisolone was given to ophthalmopathy patients. The paper reports TCR Vbeta CDR3 sequencing of 135 peripheral blood samples: under 45 ophthalmopathy, 70 to 85 hyperthyroidism and around 17 progressor patients.

Patients with uncontrolled infections, other autoimmune diseases, pregnancy or lactation were excluded. Clinical symptoms, serum thyroxine and TRAb, thyroid ultrasound, and orbital computed tomography formed the basis for the diagnoses. Trizol reagent was used to extract total RNA, and RNA quality was then checked on an Agilent 2100 Bioanalyzer. Study-wide conclusions, independent of this receptor: In cross-validation, a model built on a 13 V-J signature told ophthalmopathy apart from stable hyperthyroidism with under 90% sensitivity and around 83% specificity, and in testing the same model reached 80%/75%. Blood samples also contained most of the expanded thyroid clonotypes (frequency above 0.001), which suggests that blood repertoires may reflect thyroid immune responses. In validation, the model predicted progression to ophthalmopathy with over 65% sensitivity and 72% to 85% specificity, a median of 6.5 months before onset. Sample size was not statistically predetermined, and investigators were not blinded to group allocation.

The TCR beta CDR3 regions were amplified from the RNA transcripts. The first round of RT-PCR for the TCR CDR3 was performed with the HTBI primer set and the Qiagen OneStep RT-PCR kit. The libraries were constructed in a second round of multiplex PCR and then size-selected and purified. The libraries were sequenced on an Illumina HiSeq2000 using paired-end 100 bp reads. Per the original workflow: SOAPnuke was used to process the raw data, with reads discarded if the reads contained adapters or uncalled bases, had a mean Phred below 15, or lacked an exact constant-primer or identifier match. COPE v1.2.5 was used to merge high-quality paired reads, and clonotypes were defined as unique nucleotide sequences. MiTCR v1.1 was used to align the clonotypes against IMGT TRBV, TRBD and TRBJ reference segments. The analysis was restricted to V-J combinations with a frequency above 0.0001, which together covered 98% to 99.2% of the repertoires. A TCS score was defined as the ratio of F50 (clonal expansion) to E x V (chaos), with BLOSUM62-based TCRdist applied between CDR3 peptides within each V-J. Welch's t-statistics and random forest reduced fewer than 600 V-J features to fewer than 15, which were used in a naive Bayes classifier (R e1071). The Morisita-Horn index was used to measure how similar the thyroid and blood repertoires were. TCRdb ran its own pipeline on the public reads, namely fastp trimming at Q25 and MiXCR clone calling, and kept in-frame beta chains. Identical CDR3 protein sequences are pooled into one entry, listed with their most common genes and DNA. The authors' filters were not applied to this entry. The sample has roughly 570,000 distinct CDR3 sequences on record, 46% of them singletons. The top ten constitute roughly 19% of the sample.

The sequence was obtained from an adult woman with Graves' disease, either hyperthyroidism or ophthalmopathy (not recorded which). The sample taken for sequencing was peripheral blood or thyroid tissue (not recorded which).

The CDR3 protein is CASSPRGLAEGWPYEQYF. DNA sequence: TGTGCCAGCAGTCCCCGTGGCCTAGCGGAAGGCTGGCCGTACGAGCAGTACTTC. The chain is encoded by TRBV6-5 joined to TRBJ2-7; TRBD2 aligns with 7 central bases. CDR1 and CDR2, per the germline V gene, are MNHEY and SVGAGI. V has 5 bases trimmed and J has 4 bases trimmed; junction bases matching no gene number 20. The CDR3 goes from the cysteine to the phenylalanine over 18 residues. CDR3 DNA only is kept here, 54 bases in frame from base 1.